The 25 T cell receptor beta chains given below trace back to one sample, sequenced in a study of blood T cell repertoires in COVID-19. The repertoire was sequenced with immunoSEQ multiplex PCR; TCRdb's copy has only in-frame clones and lacks some. The sample yields some 45,000 clones, more than 80% seen once. The material sequenced was peripheral blood. These TCRs come from a man in his 70s with active COVID-19.

This rearrangement joins TRBV27 to TRBJ1-5; 7 nucleotides agree with TRBD1. This CDR3 has 15 residues. CDR1 MNHEY and CDR2 SMNVEV come from the germline V gene (reference sequence). V was clipped by 4 bases and J by 0 bases; unmatched bases: 3. The chain's CDR3 is CASSSRGFSNQPQHF. CDR3 DNA: TGTGCCAGCAGTTCCAGGGGGTTTAGCAATCAGCCCCAGCATTTT.

Only a few counts were recorded for this clone. The rearrangement joins TRBV10-1 to TRBJ2-7; 10 positions match TRBD1. This CDR3 is 15 amino acids long. J lost 3 bases, V lost 3 bases, and 5 bases had no gene match. In germline, CDR1 is WNHNN, CDR2 SYGVQD (reference sequence). The CDR3 is CASSDPGTGVYEQYF. In DNA form, the CDR3 reads TGCGCCAGCAGTGACCCCGGGACAGGGGTCTACGAGCAGTACTTC.

The chain recombines TRBV18 with TRBJ1-3; D may be TRBD1 (6 bases). Trimming stripped 3 bases from V and 7 bases from J, with 19 bases between. The CDR3 has 16 amino acids. Per the germline V gene, CDR1 is KGHSH and CDR2 is LQKENI. The chain's CDR3 is CASSPDHRDWGNTIYF. CDR3 nucleotide sequence: TGTGCCAGCTCACCTGACCACAGGGATTGGGGCAACACCATATATTTT.

The rearrangement links TRBV2 to TRBJ2-5; D is ambiguous. V lost 5 bases and J lost 2, with 6 bases in between. This CDR3 is 12 amino acids long. CDR1 and CDR2 from the germline V gene are SNHLY and FYNNEI. The CDR3: CASSTQQETQYF. The DNA of the CDR3 is TGTGCCAGCAGTACACAGCAAGAGACCCAGTACTTC.

CDR3 nucleotides: TGCAGCGGAGCGCTGGGGGGGGCCTACAATGAGCAGTTCTTC. Translated: CSGALGGAYNEQFF. The chain recombines TRBV29-1 with TRBJ2-1; 7 nucleotides agree with TRBD2. CDR1 is SQVTM and CDR2 is ANQGSEA in the germline V gene. This CDR3 has 14 residues. The junction had 8 bases not matched to a gene; V was cut back by 7 bases and J by 2 bases.

This clone was observed once. The CDR3 region has the DNA TGTGCCAGTCGACAGGGTTTGGAGACCCAGTACTTC. This gives the protein CASRQGLETQYF. V is TRBV6-5 and J is TRBJ2-5; 7 positions match TRBD1. The CDR3 spans 12 residues. Germline V CDR1 and CDR2: MNHEY, SVGAGI. With V trimmed by 9 bases and J by 5 bases, 6 bases remained unmatched.

In its sample, this clone was seen once. The rearrangement links TRBV6-2 or TRBV6-3 to TRBJ1-5, with D possibly TRBD1 on 6 matching bases. This CDR3 spans 15 amino acids. Germline-derived CDR1 and CDR2 are MNHEY and SVGEGT. The V and J ends lost 5 bases and 0 bases respectively, with 11 bases between them. CDR3 in amino acids: CASSIDRYSNQPQHF. The CDR3 nucleotides read TGTGCCAGCAGTATCGACAGGTATAGCAATCAGCCCCAGCATTTT.

The V and J genes are TRBV7-9 and TRBJ2-5; D gene uncertain. The germline CDR1 and CDR2 sequences are SEHNR and FQNEAQ (reference sequence). Trimming took off 0 bases at V and 4 bases at J, with 9 bases between the two ends. This CDR3 contains 14 residues. CDR3 protein: CASSLALATETQYF. The CDR3 DNA is TGTGCCAGCAGCTTAGCTCTGGCAACAGAGACCCAGTACTTC.

The chain couples TRBV5-1 to TRBJ1-1, with a possible D match to TRBD1 (5 bases). Trimming took off 0 bases at V and 3 bases at J, with 9 bases between the two ends. The CDR3 sequence is 14 residues long. Germline V gene lookup returns CDR1 SGHRS and CDR2 YFSETQ. The DNA for the CDR3 is TGCGCCAGCAGCTTGGGTCAGGGTTACACTGAAGCTTTCTTT. It yields the protein CASSLGQGYTEAFF.

The rearrangement uses TRBV6-2 or TRBV6-3 and TRBJ2-5; D possibly corresponds to TRBD2 (6 bases). The CDR3 contains 15 residues. Trimming removed 5 bases from V and 3 bases from J, with 16 bases in between. Per germline, CDR1 MNHEY and CDR2 SVGEGT. CDR3 bases: TGTGCCAGCAGTCCGCTCCGGGACTCAGAAGAGACCCAGTACTTC. Translation: CASSPLRDSEETQYF.

The chain is built from TRBV18 and TRBJ1-1, with D tentatively TRBD1 (5 bases). Germline V gene lookup returns CDR1 KGHSH and CDR2 LQKENI. This CDR3 comprises 12 residues. V was trimmed by 5 bases and J by 7 bases, leaving 11 bases between them. Written as DNA, the CDR3 is TGTGCCAGCTCAGGGGGGGATCTTGAAGCTTTCTTT. It encodes CASSGGDLEAFF.

The chain joins TRBV5-4 to TRBJ2-2; 7 nucleotides match TRBD2. The CDR3 has 15 amino acids. V lost 0 bases and J lost 5; bases outside the gene matches: 4. From germline, CDR1 is SGHNT and CDR2 YYREEE (reference sequence). The CDR3, as DNA: TGTGCCAGCAGCTTGGAGTTGGGGGGGACCGGGGAGCTGTTTTTT. The encoded protein is CASSLELGGTGELFF.

The V call is TRBV5-1, the J call TRBJ2-4, with D tentatively TRBD1 (6 bases). This CDR3 has 16 residues. V lost 2 bases to trimming and J lost 9 bases, with 21 bases between them. Per germline, CDR1 SGHRS and CDR2 YFSETQ. For the CDR3, the DNA is TGCGCCAGCAGCTTAAACAGGGAAGGTTCCCCGCGCATTCAGTACTTC. Translation gives CASSLNREGSPRIQYF. The whole variable domain, filled in from reference TRBV5-1 and TRBJ2-4, reads KAGVTQTPRYLIKTRGQQVTLSCSPISGHRSVSWYQQTPGQGLQFLFEYFSETQRNKGNFPGRFSGRQFSNSRSEMNVSTLELGDSALYLCASSLNREGSPRIQYFGAGTRLSVL.

The chain uses TRBV30 and TRBJ1-6; D is undetermined. Germline V gives CDR1 GTSNPN, CDR2 SVGIG (reference sequence). The CDR3 runs to 14 residues. V was pared by 0 bases and J by 10 bases, with 13 bases between. The CDR3 bases are TGTGCCTGGAGTGTTGTAGAGGGCGGGTCACCCCTCCACTTT. Protein product: CAWSVVEGGSPLHF. The whole variable domain, filled in from reference TRBV30 and TRBJ1-6, reads SQTIHQWPATLVQPVGSPLSLECTVEGTSNPNLYWYRQAAGRGLQLLFYSVGIGQISSEVPQNLSASRPQDRQFILSSKKLLLSDSGFYLCAWSVVEGGSPLHFGNGTRLTVT.

V and J are TRBV18 and TRBJ2-3; TRBD2 agrees at 9 bases. This CDR3 is built from 16 residues. The J segment lost 1 base and the V segment lost 2 bases, leaving 4 bases of the junction unmatched. The V gene's germline CDR1 is KGHSH and CDR2 LQKENI. CDR3 DNA: TGTGCCAGCTCACCAATTCCTAGCGGGGGCACAGATACGCAGTATTTT. Its protein is CASSPIPSGGTDTQYF.

The gene calls are TRBV12-3 or TRBV12-4 and TRBJ2-2; D perhaps matches TRBD1 (5 bases). The CDR3 consists of 12 residues. V was shortened by 7 bases and J by 6 bases, with 9 bases between the two germline ends. The CDR3 sequence: CASTRTSGELFF. The CDR3 coding sequence is TGTGCCAGCACCAGGACATCCGGGGAGCTGTTTTTT.

V and J are TRBV19 and TRBJ2-5; 11 bases match TRBD1. Germline V CDR1 and CDR2: LNHDA, SQIVND (reference sequence). The CDR3 is made up of 15 amino acids. V trimming: 3 bases; J trimming: 5 bases; junction bases outside the gene matches: 5. The CDR3 spells CASSIGQGARETQYF. CDR3 nucleotides: TGTGCCAGTAGTATCGGACAGGGGGCCAGGGAGACCCAGTACTTC. Based on the CDR3 plus reference TRBV19 and TRBJ2-5, the full variable domain is DGGITQSPKYLFRKEGQNVTLSCEQNLNHDAMYWYRQDPGQGLRLIYYSQIVNDFQKGDIAEGYSVSREKKESFPLTVTSAQKNPTAFYLCASSIGQGARETQYFGPGTRLLVL.

J is TRBJ2-7 and V is TRBV11-2; a weak D match, TRBD2 (6 bases). V was clipped by 5 bases and J by 2 bases, with 10 bases between them. Germline CDR1 is SGHAT and CDR2 is FQNNGV. The CDR3 sequence is 13 residues long. In nucleotides, the CDR3 is TGTGCCAGCAGCGTGGGACTCGCCTACGAGCAGTACTTC. Amino acid sequence: CASSVGLAYEQYF.

The chain has TRBV19 and TRBJ2-5; tentatively, D is TRBD2 (5 bases). This CDR3 has 12 amino acids. In germline, CDR1 is LNHDA, CDR2 SQIVND (reference sequence). The V end lost 6 bases, the J end lost 7 bases, and 12 bases lay between the germline ends. The CDR3 spells CASRHRGGTQYF. The DNA of the CDR3 is TGTGCCAGTAGGCACAGAGGAGGGACCCAGTACTTC.

The chain links TRBV3-1 (or the pseudogene TRBV3-2) to TRBJ2-7; 9 bases agree with TRBD1. V dropped 1 base and J dropped 1; count of bases not matched to a gene: 8. The CDR3 extends over 17 amino acids. The V gene's germline CDR1 is LGHDT and CDR2 YNNKEL (reference sequence). The CDR3 here is CASSQANRGPRSYEQYF. The DNA of the CDR3 is TGTGCCAGCAGCCAAGCCAACAGGGGGCCCCGGTCCTACGAGCAGTACTTC.

The rearrangement links TRBV28 to TRBJ1-5; D uncertain. Germline V gene data show CDR1 as MDHEN and CDR2 as SYDVKM. Trimming removed 2 bases from V and 0 bases from J, with 11 bases in between. This CDR3 is built from 16 residues. CDR3 DNA: TGTGCCAGCAGTTTAGGAGCAGCCTCTAGCAATCAGCCCCAGCATTTT. It encodes CASSLGAASSNQPQHF. Drawing the rest from reference TRBV28 and TRBJ1-5, the complete variable domain is DVKVTQSSRYLVKRTGEKVFLECVQDMDHENMFWYRQDPGLGLRLIYFSYDVKMKEKGDIPEGYSVSREKKERFSLILESASTNQTSMYLCASSLGAASSNQPQHFGDGTRLSIL.

The chain employs TRBV3-1 (or the pseudogene TRBV3-2) and TRBJ2-3, with TRBD1 matching 9 bases. V was pared by 3 bases and J by 14 bases, with 6 bases of the junction left unmatched. Germline CDR1 reads LGHDT; CDR2 reads YNNKEL (reference sequence). The CDR3 loop spans 12 amino acids. CDR3 nucleotides: TGTGCCAGCAGCCAGCCGGGACAGGGATCGTATTTT. It specifies CASSQPGQGSYF.

This rearrangement joins TRBV5-1 to TRBJ2-7; maybe TRBD2 (5 bases). V lost 0 bases and J 4 bases, leaving 8 bases between the germline ends. This CDR3 is 13 amino acids long. Germline CDR1 and CDR2: SGHRS and YFSETQ. This chain's CDR3 is CASSLDTGYEQYF. CDR3 nucleotides: TGCGCCAGCAGCTTGGATACGGGGTACGAGCAGTACTTC.

This clone showed up just a few times. The chain employs TRBV19 and TRBJ1-1, with D maybe TRBD1 (6 bases). V was cut by 5 bases and J by 0 bases, with 13 bases left in between. The CDR3 length is 15 residues. CDR1 is LNHDA, CDR2 SQIVND, per germline (reference sequence). The CDR3 DNA sequence: TGTGCCAGTAGTCCACCTCAGGGGTTGAACACTGAAGCTTTCTTT. Its translation is CASSPPQGLNTEAFF. Complete variable domain (other parts from reference TRBV19 and TRBJ1-1): DGGITQSPKYLFRKEGQNVTLSCEQNLNHDAMYWYRQDPGQGLRLIYYSQIVNDFQKGDIAEGYSVSREKKESFPLTVTSAQKNPTAFYLCASSPPQGLNTEAFFGQGTRLTVV.

The chain employs TRBV28 and TRBJ1-2; perhaps TRBD1 as D (5 bases). CDR1 is MDHEN and CDR2 is SYDVKM in the germline V gene. CDR3 length: 13 amino acids. Trimming took 7 bases from V and 10 from J, leaving 19 bases between them. The CDR3 spells CASTRGGGRYYTF. The CDR3 nucleotides read TGTGCCAGCACCCGGGGGGGTGGGCGGTACTACACCTTC.